Below, 20 T cell receptor beta chains from the same sample are listed, as sequenced in a study of control samples from healthy donors and cancer patients. TCRdb keeps only in-frame clones here, not all; method: immunoSEQ multiplex PCR. The table lists some 160,000 clones, about 89% of them singletons. Sequencing input: blood. The receptors were sampled from a man aged 25 to 40 in good health.

The chain couples TRBV5-8 to TRBJ2-1, with D possibly TRBD2 on 5 matching bases. The germline V and J ends were trimmed by 2 bases and 3 bases, with 6 bases remaining between them. CDR3 size: 13 residues. CDR1 and CDR2 (germline): SGHTS, YDEGEE. The CDR3 DNA reads as TGTGCCAGCAGCTTAACTAGCTACAATGAGCAGTTCTTC. Amino acid sequence: CASSLTSYNEQFF. Full variable domain (outside the CDR3, taken from reference TRBV5-8 and TRBJ2-1): EAGVTQSPTHLIKTRGQQATLRCSPISGHTSVYWYQQALGLGLQFLLWYDEGEERNRGNFPPRFSGRQFPNYSSELNVNALELEDSALYLCASSLTSYNEQFFGPGTRLTVL.

The rearrangement uses TRBV13 and TRBJ2-7; D possibly corresponds to TRBD2 (6 bases). V shed 5 bases and J shed 3 bases, with 17 bases lying between them. CDR3 size: 15 residues. The germline gives CDR1 PRHDT, CDR2 FYEKMQ (reference sequence). This chain's CDR3 is CASSGRGRGLYEQYF. Here the CDR3 DNA reads TGTGCCAGCAGCGGTCGGGGGAGAGGACTCTACGAGCAGTACTTC. Together with reference TRBV13 and TRBJ2-7, the CDR3 gives the full variable domain: AAGVIQSPRHLIKEKRETATLKCYPIPRHDTVYWYQQGPGQDPQFLISFYEKMQSDKGSIPDRFSAQQFSDYHSELNMSSLELGDSALYFCASSGRGRGLYEQYFGPGTRLTVT.

The chain joins TRBV6-5 to TRBJ2-7; TRBD2 agrees at 10 bases. The CDR3 runs to 15 residues. The V gene end was trimmed by 2 bases and the J gene end by 3 bases; junction bases not matched to a gene: 4. CDR1 and CDR2 (germline): MNHEY, SVGAGI. The CDR3 bases are TGTGCCAGCAGTTACGGCCCTAGCGGGAGCTACGAGCAGTACTTC. Its translation is CASSYGPSGSYEQYF.

This chain connects TRBV7-6 to TRBJ1-3, with D hard to call. Germline CDR1 reads SGHVS; CDR2 reads FNYEAQ. The V gene lost 5 bases and the J gene lost 2 bases, with 16 bases spanning the gap. CDR3 length equals 16 residues. CDR3 region: CASSGGVGQPGNTIYF. In DNA, the CDR3 is TGTGCCAGCAGCGGCGGGGTAGGCCAACCTGGAAACACCATATATTTT.

This chain uses TRBV24-1 with TRBJ2-3, with 10 bases matching TRBD2. Germline assignment: CDR1 KGHDR and CDR2 SFDVKD. V lost 4 bases, J lost 0 bases, and 3 bases stayed unmatched. This CDR3 contains 16 residues. CDR3 in amino acids: CATSDPLAGSTDTQYF. DNA for the CDR3: TGTGCCACCAGTGACCCACTAGCGGGGAGCACAGATACGCAGTATTTT.

This clone was seen only once. The V and J genes are TRBV3-1 (or the pseudogene TRBV3-2) and TRBJ2-3; perhaps TRBD2 as D (5 bases). Trimming removed 2 bases at V and 7 bases at J, with 13 bases between. Germline values: CDR1 LGHDT, CDR2 YNNKEL (reference sequence). This CDR3 has 14 residues. CDR3 sequence reads: CASSQLEAGYTQYF. DNA of the CDR3: TGTGCCAGCAGCCAACTGGAGGCCGGTTATACGCAGTATTTT.

The chain couples TRBV5-6 to TRBJ2-5; tentatively, D is TRBD2 (6 bases). The CDR3 sequence is 14 residues long. Germline V gene sequence: CDR1 SGHDT, CDR2 YYEEEE. Trimming left V 4 bases short and J 6 bases short, with 16 bases between. The CDR3 sequence: CASSQRVGFQTQYF. The CDR3, as DNA: TGTGCCAGCAGCCAGCGGGTCGGATTTCAGACCCAGTACTTC.

This clone was seen many times. The chain combines TRBV25-1 with TRBJ2-7; the D is unclear. The CDR3 is made up of 14 amino acids. Germline CDR1 and CDR2: MGHDK and SYGVNS. Between the trimmed V and J ends, which lost 4 bases and 4 bases, there was a span of 14 bases. In DNA form, the CDR3 reads TGTGCCAGCAGTGCCCAGAGGTCCGGATACGAGCAGTACTTC. Residues: CASSAQRSGYEQYF.

V gene TRBV14 combines with J gene TRBJ2-6, with a weak D call TRBD2 (6 bases). V shed 3 bases and J shed 4 bases, with 7 bases lying between them. The germline V gene has CDR1 SGHDN and CDR2 FVKESK. CDR3 length equals 14 residues. This chain's CDR3 is CASSQGGGANVLTF. The CDR3 bases are TGTGCCAGCAGCCAGGGAGGCGGGGCCAACGTCCTGACTTTC.

V usage is TRBV19 and J usage is TRBJ1-1; the match to TRBD1 covers 11 bases. CDR3 length: 17 amino acids. CDR1 is LNHDA and CDR2 is SQIVND in the germline V gene (reference sequence). After removal of 5 bases from V and 0 bases from J, the junction contained 8 bases not matched to a gene. The chain's CDR3 is CASSRDGTGGMNTEAFF. CDR3 bases: TGTGCCAGTAGTCGGGACGGGACAGGGGGTATGAACACTGAAGCTTTCTTT.

The chain links TRBV6-5 to TRBJ2-2; D gene uncertain. This CDR3 is 14 amino acids long. Looked up from germline, CDR1 is MNHEY and CDR2 is SVGAGI. Trimming cost V 0 bases and J 4 bases, with 6 bases left between them. Here the CDR3 reads CASSYSLVTGELFF. CDR3 sequence (DNA): TGTGCCAGCAGTTACTCGCTTGTCACCGGGGAGCTGTTTTTT.

V is TRBV12-2 and J is TRBJ2-7; TRBD2, the table's D call, lacks a check against the DNA. TRBV12-2 is a pseudogene segment. The CDR3 runs to 12 residues. CDR3 DNA: TGTGCAAGTCGCCAACGGGGGGGAGAGCAGTACTTC. Translated, it gives CASRQRGGEQYF.

The chain is built from TRBV30 and TRBJ1-5, with D perhaps matching TRBD1 (6 bases). This CDR3 has 15 amino acids. Germline CDR1 and CDR2: GTSNPN and SVGIG (reference sequence). Trimming took off 0 bases at V and 2 bases at J, with 11 bases between the two ends. CDR3 coding DNA: TGTGCCTGGAGTGTACTCAGGGGTGGCAATCAGCCCCAGCATTTT. This gives the protein CAWSVLRGGNQPQHF.

V gene TRBV4-3 combines with J gene TRBJ2-1, with TRBD2 matching over 11 bases. Unmatched junction bases numbered 6, after V lost 4 bases and J lost 7 bases. The CDR3 runs 15 residues. Germline values: CDR1 LGHNA, CDR2 YSLEER. The CDR3 is CASSPRLAGGNEQFF. Here the CDR3 DNA reads TGCGCCAGCAGCCCCCGCCTAGCGGGGGGTAATGAGCAGTTCTTC.

The chain couples TRBV18 to TRBJ2-7; 8 bases are a match to TRBD2. After removal of 6 bases from V and 3 bases from J, the junction contained 4 bases not matched to a gene. Germline V gene sequence: CDR1 KGHSH, CDR2 LQKENI. The CDR3 is 13 amino acids. This CDR3 is CASSPAGGYEQYF. In nucleotides, the CDR3 is TGTGCCAGCTCCCCGGCGGGGGGCTACGAGCAGTACTTC.

The rearrangement uses TRBV3-1 (or the pseudogene TRBV3-2) and TRBJ2-5; 9 nucleotides agree with TRBD1. V shed 2 bases and J 4 bases; nucleotides not matched to a gene: 2. Germline V gene data show CDR1 as LGHDT and CDR2 as YNNKEL (reference sequence). This CDR3 has 14 amino acids. The CDR3 bases are TGTGCCAGCAGCCAAAGACAGGGGGGAGAGACCCAGTACTTC. It encodes CASSQRQGGETQYF.

V gene TRBV5-1 combines with J gene TRBJ2-5; 7 nucleotides match TRBD2. This CDR3 region has 14 residues. With V trimmed by 0 bases and J by 4 bases, 3 bases remained unmatched. Germline CDR1 and CDR2: SGHRS and YFSETQ. This chain's CDR3 is CASSLASGGETQYF. DNA for the CDR3: TGCGCCAGCAGCTTGGCCTCGGGAGGAGAGACCCAGTACTTC.

V and J are TRBV18 and TRBJ2-7; D remains unclear. This CDR3 comprises 13 residues. The V end lost 3 bases, the J end lost 4 bases, and 10 bases lay between the germline ends. Germline values: CDR1 KGHSH, CDR2 LQKENI. DNA of the CDR3: TGTGCCAGCTCACCCGGGTTCCAGTACGAGCAGTACTTC. It encodes CASSPGFQYEQYF.

The chain is built from TRBV18 and TRBJ1-2; the D is unclear. This CDR3 has 15 residues. Germline values: CDR1 KGHSH, CDR2 LQKENI. Trimming cost V 5 bases and J 4 bases, with 17 bases left between them. As DNA, the CDR3 is TGTGCCAGCTCAACCCCAGAAGGGTGGCTCTATGGCTACACCTTC. Encoded protein: CASSTPEGWLYGYTF.

This chain links TRBV11-3 with TRBJ2-2; 8 bases line up with TRBD2. Germline V gene data show CDR1 as SGHNT and CDR2 as YENEEA. V trimming: 7 bases; J trimming: 1 base; junction bases outside the gene matches: 5. The CDR3 spans 15 residues. The CDR3: CASTMTSVNTGELFF. CDR3 nucleotide sequence: TGTGCCAGCACCATGACTAGCGTGAACACCGGGGAGCTGTTTTTT. The full variable domain, in which reference TRBV11-3 and TRBJ2-2 provide the parts outside the CDR3, is EAGVVQSPRYKIIEKKQPVAFWCNPISGHNTLYWYLQNLGQGPELLIRYENEEAVDDSQLPKDRFSAERLKGVDSTLKIQPAELGDSAVYLCASTMTSVNTGELFFGEGSRLTVL.